Following are 3 T cell receptor beta chains from one sample sequenced in a study of blood T cell repertoires in COVID-19 (dated by TCRdb to the early 2020s). The receptor library was made with the immunoSEQ multiplex PCR assay. TCRdb obtained this table from immuneACCESS and retained in-frame rearrangements with V and J assigned. These tables miss some clones; where compared with another copy, unresolved V genes account for less than half of the shortfall, and the remainder is unexplained. This sample lists roughly 170,000 clones; more than 80% were detected once. The ten largest clones represent roughly 12% of the sample. Specimen: PBMCs or T cells enriched from blood (not recorded which). The receptors here all came from a man aged 50-60 years who had recovered from COVID-19.

CDR3 in DNA: TGTGCCAGTAGTATTCCCTCCTCGGGAAACACCATATATTTT. Amino acid sequence: CASSIPSSGNTIYF. The V gene is TRBV19, the J gene TRBJ1-3, with unresolved D. Germline V gene sequence: CDR1 LNHDA, CDR2 SQIVND (reference sequence). With 3 bases removed from V and 4 bases from J, the gap between germline ends came to 10 bases. This CDR3 region has 14 residues.

V usage is TRBV28 and J usage is TRBJ1-1, with unresolved D. The germline CDR1 and CDR2 sequences are MDHEN and SYDVKM. The CDR3 covers 13 residues. Trimming removed 3 bases at V and 2 bases at J, with 7 bases between. The CDR3 loop is CASSLARNTEAFF. The CDR3 coding sequence is TGTGCCAGCAGTTTGGCCAGAAACACTGAAGCTTTCTTT.

Of note for this clone: The same CDR3 can be traced to other DNA sequences in this sample. The J gene is TRBJ1-1, the V gene TRBV11-2; TRBD1 matches 7 bases. The CDR3 totals 15 residues. V lost 5 bases, J lost 0 bases, and 6 bases stayed unmatched. The V gene's germline CDR1 is SGHAT and CDR2 FQNNGV. The CDR3 sequence is CASSARQGLNTEAFF. CDR3 nucleotide sequence: TGTGCCAGCAGCGCCAGACAGGGATTGAACACTGAAGCTTTCTTT. Complete variable domain (other parts from reference TRBV11-2 and TRBJ1-1): EAGVAQSPRYKIIEKRQSVAFWCNPISGHATLYWYQQILGQGPKLLIQFQNNGVVDDSQLPKDRFSAERLKGVDSTLKIQPAKLEDSAVYLCASSARQGLNTEAFFGQGTRLTVV.